This TCR beta chain was retrieved from a study of blood T cell repertoires in COVID-19. Background on the study: Whether acute or convalescent, the COVID-19 samples came from the United States, Italy and Spain.

Original methodology: Amplification with reference gene primers provided the estimates of nucleated cell counts. Profiled with immunoSEQ multiplex PCR; TCRdb holds only in-frame clones, not every one. Clonal size and the V and J genes are those of that table, whereas D and trimming came from the DNA. The sample lists under 45,000 clones; 80% to 90% were seen once. The CDR3 is 15 amino acids. Germline V gives CDR1 SGDLS, CDR2 YYNGEE. Trimming removed 4 bases from V and 5 bases from J; junction bases left unmatched: 6. The rearrangement joins TRBV9 to TRBJ2-7; 13 positions agree with TRBD2. Sequencing input: peripheral blood. This TCR was recovered from a man of 80 years or more with active COVID-19. The CDR3 region is CASSSGLAGAHEQYF. CDR3 DNA sequence: TGTGCCAGCAGCTCAGGACTAGCGGGAGCCCACGAGCAGTACTTC.